Shown below are 26 T cell receptor beta chains from a single sample sequenced in a study of T cells in women clearing cervical HPV infection (dated by TCRdb to 2017 to 2018). Library generation was performed with the immunoSEQ multiplex PCR assay. TCRdb re-hosts the immuneACCESS table, in-frame sequences only. Its copies lack some clones; in the studies checked, an unresolved V gene accounts for under half of them, and the cause for the rest is not known. This sample's table contains approximately 30,000 clones. The top ten constitute 3.5% of the sample. Sequencing input: blood buffy coat. The origin of the receptors is a woman between 18 and 75 years old with a cervical HPV16 infection that either progressed to CIN3+ or cleared (not recorded which).

To note about this clone: The missing CDR3 end, 3 residues past where the read stops, is filled in from the germline J gene. The rearrangement uses TRBV20-1 and TRBJ2-1; 13 nucleotides line up with TRBD2. The CDR3 length is 16 residues. CDR1 is DFQATT and CDR2 is SNEGSKA in the germline V gene (reference sequence). J was trimmed by 4 bases and V by 2 bases; bases with no gene match: 5. The sequenced part of the CDR3 DNA is TGCAGTGCTAGAATAACTAGCGGGAGGGTATACAATGAG. This encodes CSARITSGRVYNE. The CDR3 reads in full as CSARITSGRVYNEQFF.

On this clone itself: The CDR3 end falls 3 residues outside the read, so it is completed with the germline J gene. The V gene is TRBV2, the J gene TRBJ2-7; D is ambiguous. V was trimmed by 7 bases and J by 6 bases, leaving 4 bases between them. The germline V gene has CDR1 SNHLY and CDR2 FYNNEI. The CDR3 runs to 9 residues. CDR3: CASKGEQYF. The sequenced part of the CDR3 DNA is TGTGCCAGCAAGGGCGAG.

In the case of this clone: The sequenced fragment ends 3 residues before the CDR3 boundary, so the rest is inferred from the germline J gene. This sequence joins TRBV2 and TRBJ2-2; D may be TRBD1 (5 bases). The CDR3 sequence is 17 residues long. The ends were cut back, 2 bases at V and 3 bases at J, with 16 bases in the middle. Germline CDR1 reads SNHLY; CDR2 reads FYNNEI. The CDR3 is CASSERFPGLDTGELFF. The CDR3 bases that were read are TGTGCCAGCAGTGAAAGGTTCCCAGGGCTGGACACCGGGGAG.

For this clone: The DNA ends 3 residues before the CDR3 does, and the rest of the CDR3 is filled in from the germline J gene. The chain combines TRBV20-1 with TRBJ2-2; D unresolved. The CDR3 is 13 amino acids. Germline V lookup: CDR1 DFQATT, CDR2 SNEGSKA (reference sequence). The V gene lost 7 bases and the J gene lost 6 bases, with 15 bases spanning the gap. The sequenced part of the CDR3 DNA is TGCAGTGTCCCGAGGCTTCAACCCGGGGAG. Encoded protein: CSVPRLQPGE. The CDR3 in its entirety is CSVPRLQPGELFF.

Remarks on this clone: The read ends 3 residues early relative to the CDR3; the germline J gene fills the gap. The rearrangement links TRBV5-1 to TRBJ1-4, with TRBD1 identical over 8 bases. The junction had 8 bases not matched to a gene; V was cut back by 3 bases and J by 7 bases. This CDR3 region has 15 residues. The V gene's germline CDR1 is SGHRS and CDR2 YFSETQ. CDR3 protein: CASSWITGGGEKLFF. CDR3 DNA, as far as it was read: TGCGCCAGCAGCTGGATTACAGGGGGGGGTGAAAAA.

As concerns this clone: The CDR3 extends 3 residues past the end of the read, so its final part is completed from the germline J gene. V usage is TRBV29-1 and J usage is TRBJ1-2; the D gene is possibly TRBD1 (6 bases). From germline, CDR1 is SQVTM and CDR2 ANQGSEA. The length of the CDR3 is 13 residues. The covered CDR3 bases are TGCAGCGTTGAAGATTCGGGGGGCGTAGGC. Protein sequence: CSVEDSGGVG. The complete CDR3 reads CSVEDSGGVGYTF.

Details on this clone: The CDR3 end is not reached by the read, which stops 3 residues before it; the germline J gene fills it in. The chain combines TRBV2 with TRBJ1-2; D is perhaps TRBD1 (5 bases). Germline CDR1 is SNHLY and CDR2 is FYNNEI. V lost 0 bases, J lost 1 base, and 15 bases lay in between. The CDR3 length is 17 residues. Incomplete CDR3 DNA: TGTGCCAGCAGTGAAGCGCCGTGGGGGGAACTTAACTATGGC. This sequence encodes CASSEAPWGELNYG. The whole CDR3 protein is CASSEAPWGELNYGYTF.

A word on this clone: Read sequence stops 3 residues before the CDR3 end, and the germline J gene provides the missing end. The chain recombines TRBV20-1 with TRBJ2-3; 8 nucleotides line up with TRBD1. From germline, CDR1 is DFQATT and CDR2 SNEGSKA (reference sequence). The CDR3 runs 12 residues. CDR3 DNA (partial): TGCAGTGCTCGACAGGGGCAGGAGACG. This gives the protein CSARQGQET. The CDR3, in full, reads CSARQGQETQYF.

Remarks on this clone: The CDR3 end lies 3 residues beyond the end of the read and is filled in from the germline J gene. The chain uses TRBV30 and TRBJ1-2; 7 bases are a match to TRBD1. CDR3 length: 13 amino acids. The V and J ends lost 7 bases and 4 bases, in that order; junction bases with no gene match: 9. CDR1 is GTSNPN, CDR2 SVGIG, per germline (reference sequence). The CDR3 spells CASLSGTAYGYTF. The DNA read from the CDR3 is TGTGCCTCCCTAAGCGGGACAGCCTATGGC.

As for this clone: The read is 3 residues too short to cover the CDR3 end, so that end is filled in from the germline J gene. The chain links TRBV5-6 to TRBJ2-7; 9 nucleotides agree with TRBD1. After removal of 0 bases from V and 2 bases from J, the junction contained 0 bases not matched to a gene. Germline CDR1 reads SGHDT; CDR2 reads YYEEEE. The CDR3 spans 14 residues. The CDR3 region is CASSLGQGAYEQYF. CDR3 DNA, as far as it was read: TGTGCCAGCAGCTTGGGACAGGGGGCCTACGAG.

Points on this clone: The read ends 3 residues before the CDR3 terminus; that terminus is restored from the germline J gene. The V call is TRBV20-1, the J call TRBJ2-3; TRBD2 aligns across 8 bases. The CDR3 loop spans 14 amino acids. The V gene end was trimmed by 2 bases and the J gene end by 0 bases; junction bases not matched to a gene: 1. CDR1 and CDR2 (germline): DFQATT, SNEGSKA (reference sequence). The CDR3 loop is CSARLAGSTDTQYF. The part of the CDR3 DNA that was read is TGCAGTGCTAGATTAGCGGGAAGCACAGATACG.

With respect to this clone: The read gets to within 3 residues of the CDR3 end, and the germline J gene fills in the rest. V and J are TRBV5-6 and TRBJ1-2; D remains ambiguous. From germline, CDR1 is SGHDT and CDR2 YYEEEE. There are 13 residues in the CDR3. V lost 3 bases to trimming and J lost 3 bases, with 9 bases between them. The sequenced part of the CDR3 DNA is TGTGCCAGCAGCTCCTGGGCCCACTATGGC. Translation: CASSSWAHYG. The whole CDR3 sequence is CASSSWAHYGYTF. Full variable domain (missing parts from reference TRBV5-6 and TRBJ1-2): DAGVTQSPTHLIKTRGQQVTLRCSPKSGHDTVSWYQQALGQGPQFIFQYYEEEERQRGNFPDRFSGHQFPNYSSELNVNALLLGDSALYLCASSSWAHYGYTFGSGTRLTVV.

A word on this clone: The read terminates 3 residues ahead of where the CDR3 ends, so the germline J gene completes it. The V and J genes are TRBV6-2 or TRBV6-3 and TRBJ2-7, with D hard to call. This CDR3 region has 13 residues. Per germline, CDR1 MNHEY and CDR2 SVGEGT. Trimming removed 0 bases from V and 4 bases from J, with 7 bases in between. CDR3 sequence reads: CASSYSGQYEQYF. CDR3 DNA, as far as it was read: TGTGCCAGCAGTTACTCAGGGCAATACGAG.

In regard to this clone: The CDR3 end is not reached by the read, which stops 3 residues before it; the germline J gene fills it in. The V gene is TRBV2, the J gene TRBJ2-7; 7 nucleotides align to TRBD1. In germline, CDR1 is SNHLY, CDR2 FYNNEI. This CDR3 comprises 13 residues. The V and J ends lost 3 bases and 4 bases, in that order; junction bases with no gene match: 3. Incomplete CDR3 DNA: TGTGCCAGCAGTGATGACAGGGAATACGAG. Translated, it gives CASSDDREYE. The full-length CDR3 reads as CASSDDREYEQYF.

The CDR3 here is CASSGGVLYNEQFF. Partial CDR3 DNA: TGTGCCAGTAGCGGGGGAGTTCTCTACAATGAG. The chain employs TRBV19 and TRBJ2-1; a weak D match, TRBD2 (6 bases). The CDR3 end lies 3 residues beyond the end of the read and is filled in from the germline J gene. This CDR3 spans 14 amino acids. The V gene lost 6 bases and the J gene lost 3 bases, with 12 bases spanning the gap. CDR1 and CDR2 from the germline V gene are LNHDA and SQIVND (reference sequence).

As to this clone: The junction departs from the called germline gene at one end, perhaps through a read error. The CDR3 end is not reached by the read, which stops 3 residues before it; the germline J gene fills it in. The same CDR3 also results from other DNA sequences found in this sample. V and J are TRBV30 and TRBJ1-3; 9 bases align to TRBD1. This CDR3 region has 13 residues. From germline, CDR1 is GTSNPN and CDR2 SVGIG (reference sequence). Partial CDR3 DNA: TGTGCCTTGGACAGGGGACGGTGGAACACG. It yields the protein CALDRGRWNT. In full, the CDR3 is CALDRGRWNTIYF.

In the case of this clone: Read data end 3 residues before the CDR3 end; the end is taken from the germline J gene. V is TRBV2 and J is TRBJ1-2; TRBD1 matches at 7 bases. The CDR3 sequence is 12 residues long. J gave up 3 bases and V 8 bases, and 3 bases lay outside the gene matches. Per germline, CDR1 SNHLY and CDR2 FYNNEI. The CDR3 protein is CASSQGYYGYTF. Incomplete CDR3 DNA: TGTGCCAGCTCACAGGGGTACTATGGC.

Points on this clone: The read ends 3 residues shy of where the CDR3 ends; the end is completed using the germline J gene. The rearrangement links TRBV7-8 to TRBJ2-3, with 7 bases fitting TRBD2. Germline CDR1 is SGHVS and CDR2 is FQNEAQ. CDR3 length: 16 amino acids. The part of the CDR3 DNA that was read is TGTGCCAGCAGCTTAGTTGGGACGGCGGGGCGGGAGACG. Translation gives CASSLVGTAGRET. The full CDR3 is CASSLVGTAGRETQYF.

Remarks on this clone: Read coverage stops 3 residues before the CDR3 terminus; the germline J gene supplies the remainder. The J gene is TRBJ1-2, the V gene TRBV18; no reliable D call. This CDR3 region has 13 residues. Trimming shortened V by 3 bases and J by 7 bases, and 12 bases separated the two germline ends. The germline V gene encodes CDR1 KGHSH and CDR2 LQKENI. Partial CDR3 DNA: TGTGCCAGCTCACCTAGAGAGGAGGGTGGC. It codes for CASSPREEGG. The entire CDR3 protein is CASSPREEGGYTF.

As regards this clone: The CDR3 is cut off 3 residues early in the read; its end comes from the germline J gene. The chain links TRBV7-9 to TRBJ1-6, with D perhaps TRBD1 (6 bases). V was cut by 11 bases and J by 6 bases, with 17 bases left in between. The CDR3 is 14 residues long. The germline V gene has CDR1 SEHNR and CDR2 FQNEAQ (reference sequence). This chain's CDR3 is CASTAGGLNSPLHF. The DNA read from the CDR3 is TGTGCCTCCACCGCCGGGGGGCTTAATTCACCC.

For this clone: Its ends do not fully match the called genes, so a read error is possible. The missing CDR3 end, 3 residues past where the read stops, is filled in from the germline J gene. The chain links TRBV20-1 to TRBJ2-3; 7 nucleotides line up with TRBD2. Germline assignment: CDR1 DFQATT and CDR2 SNEGSKA (reference sequence). The CDR3 length is 13 residues. The covered CDR3 bases are TGCAGTGCTAAGGCGGGAGTTCCAGAGACG. It is translated as CSAKAGVPET. In full, the CDR3 reads CSAKAGVPETQYF.

Comments on this clone: The CDR3 goes on 3 residues after the read ends, and that part is filled in from the germline J gene. V gene TRBV19 combines with J gene TRBJ1-5; D not certain. The germline V and J ends were trimmed by 6 bases and 0 bases, with 18 bases remaining between them. This CDR3 region has 17 residues. In germline, CDR1 is LNHDA, CDR2 SQIVND (reference sequence). CDR3 protein: CASRTPIRNDSNQPQHF. The sequenced part of the CDR3 DNA is TGTGCCAGTAGGACCCCAATCAGGAACGATAGCAATCAGCCC.

About this clone itself: The read finishes 3 residues shy of the CDR3 end, and the germline J gene is used to complete it. This chain uses TRBV7-9 with TRBJ1-1; unclear D gene. The V end was cut by 3 bases, the J end by 2 bases, with 7 bases between. The CDR3 contains 13 residues. Germline V lookup: CDR1 SEHNR, CDR2 FQNEAQ (reference sequence). The CDR3 DNA, read in part, is TGTGCCAGCAGCTTCCCGGTAAACACTGAA. Its protein is CASSFPVNTE. In full, the CDR3 reads CASSFPVNTEAFF.

Comments on this clone: The CDR3 end is not reached by the read, which stops 3 residues before it; the germline J gene fills it in. The chain has TRBV2 and TRBJ2-5; TRBD1 matches 8 bases. From germline, CDR1 is SNHLY and CDR2 FYNNEI. This CDR3 is 15 amino acids long. The V segment lost 2 bases and the J segment 5 bases; nucleotides outside the gene matches: 7. The CDR3 region is CASSERQGAGETQYF. The CDR3 DNA, read in part, is TGTGCCAGCAGTGAACGGCAGGGGGCAGGGGAGACC.

As regards this clone: The CDR3 extends 3 residues past the end of the read, so its final part is completed from the germline J gene. This chain uses TRBV20-1 with TRBJ1-1, with 9 bases matching TRBD1. Per germline, CDR1 DFQATT and CDR2 SNEGSKA (reference sequence). The CDR3 has 14 residues. J lost 6 bases, V lost 4 bases, and 9 bases had no gene match. CDR3 sequence reads: CSAKKTGGRPEAFF. The covered CDR3 bases are TGCAGTGCTAAGAAGACAGGGGGTAGGCCTGAA.

On this clone: The read halts 3 residues ahead of the CDR3 end, with the missing end drawn from the germline J gene. V and J are TRBV10-1 and TRBJ2-5, with 9 bases fitting TRBD1. J gave up 5 bases and V 3 bases, and 7 bases lay outside the gene matches. Germline CDR1 and CDR2: WNHNN and SYGVQD (reference sequence). The CDR3 extends over 15 amino acids. The covered CDR3 bases are TGCGCCAGCAGTGATCCGGGACAGGGAATCGAGACC. Protein: CASSDPGQGIET. The CDR3 in its entirety is CASSDPGQGIETQYF.